The rows below give T cell receptor beta chains drawn from one sample of a study of OX40 agonist ivuxolimab in advanced cancers. The method was immunoSEQ multiplex PCR; TCRdb's version includes in-frame clones alone and lacks a portion of them. The table has roughly 35,000 clones, 65% to 90% seen once. Source: CD4+ or CD8+ T cells sorted from blood, taken in a trial of the OX40 agonist ivuxolimab. The receptors come from an adult with an advanced solid tumor such as melanoma, head and neck, liver or kidney cancer. Each CDR3 is given without its conserved first and last residue. A D gene is named only where the DNA matches it firmly. Only some rows state a clone size, as once, few, many or a class for expanded clones.

j_call clone_size v_call d_call cdr3_aa
TRBJ2-4 - TRBV5-3 - ARSSVLAKNIQY
TRBJ2-3 - TRBV5-4 - ASSLVSDSTDTQY
TRBJ2-7 - TRBV28 - ASSNLYEQY
- - TRBV18 - ASSDGETQY
TRBJ2-3 - TRBV9 - ASSATPDTDTQY
TRBJ2-1 - TRBV25-1 - ASSSYNEQF
TRBJ1-1 - TRBV6-1 - ASRYRTEAF
TRBJ2-2 - TRBV18 TRBD2 ASSPPGLAGGELF
TRBJ2-7 - TRBV7-2 TRBD1 ASSLGTASYEQY
TRBJ2-6 - TRBV30 - AWSVHRLNSGANVLT
TRBJ1-2 few TRBV11-2 - ASSLGSYGYT
TRBJ2-3 - TRBV10-3 - AISEDWTSTDTQY
TRBJ2-3 - TRBV19 - ASSPGAKVPDTQY
TRBJ2-5 - TRBV2 - TSSEVASAQETQY
TRBJ1-2 few TRBV6-4 TRBD1 ASSGTGEPVDGYT
TRBJ1-6 - TRBV18 - ASSPGAVSPLH
TRBJ1-5 - TRBV9 - ASSAGPSANQPQH
TRBJ2-7 - TRBV7-2 TRBD2 ASRPAVGGVYEQY
TRBJ1-1 once TRBV25-1 - ASSDPGAFEAF
TRBJ2-6 - TRBV9 - ASSVVGYGGANVLT
TRBJ1-3 - TRBV7-8 - ASSFGVAGNTIY
TRBJ1-6 - TRBV6-6 TRBD1 ASSYSGTDNSPLH
TRBJ2-5 - TRBV7-2 - ASSLWRGNQETQY
TRBJ2-3 - TRBV2 - ASSDPRRASTDTQY
TRBJ2-7 - TRBV11-2 - ASSFTSFPTDTYEQY
TRBJ2-5 once TRBV6-5 TRBD2 ASSYRTSGEETQY